This passage covers 4 T cell receptor beta chains from one sample sequenced in a study of T cells in Graves' hyperthyroidism and ophthalmopathy. Researchers amplified the TCR beta CDR3 regions from RNA transcripts. The primer set for the first-round RT-PCR of the TCR CDR3 was HTBI. TCRdb processed the multiplex PCR reads anew with MiXCR; each CDR3 protein has one entry. This sample yields a few hundred thousand distinct CDR3 sequences, of which roughly an eighth are seen a single time; around a tenth belongs to the top ten. Sequenced input: blood. The origin of the receptors is a woman between 18 and 30 years old with Graves' hyperthyroidism.

This clonotype was seen repeatedly, ten times or more. The chain links TRBV3-1 to TRBJ1-1; D ambiguous. There are 11 residues in the CDR3. V lost 8 bases, J lost 1 base, and 5 bases lay in between. From germline, CDR1 is LGHDT and CDR2 YNNKEL (reference sequence). CDR3 amino acids: CASCGNTEAFF. The DNA of the CDR3 is TGTGCCAGCTGTGGGAACACTGAAGCTTTCTTT.

The rearrangement links TRBV4-3 to TRBJ1-2; D is perhaps TRBD1 (6 bases). Germline CDR1 reads LGHNA; CDR2 reads YSLEER. The CDR3 is 16 residues long. V was trimmed by 1 base and J by 4 bases, leaving 16 bases between them. The CDR3 sequence is CASSQAAAGAGYGYTF. Written as DNA, the CDR3 is TGCGCCAGCAGCCAAGCGGCAGCAGGGGCGGGCTATGGCTACACCTTC.

On this clonotype: A much larger clonotype is one base distant, so this may be a read error. The chain carries TRBV24-1 and TRBJ2-1; 8 positions match TRBD1. The CDR3 loop spans 16 amino acids. Germline V gene sequence: CDR1 KGHDR, CDR2 SFDVKD. CDR3 sequence reads: CAASGVYRGEDNEQFF. DNA for the CDR3: TGTGCCGCCAGTGGCGTCTACAGGGGGGAAGACAATGAGCAGTTCTTC.

This clonotype was seen ten or more times. The chain is built from TRBV18 and TRBJ2-4, with 14 bases matching TRBD2. The germline CDR1 and CDR2 sequences are KGHSH and LQKENI. The CDR3 has 15 amino acids. V lost 5 bases and J lost 8; bases outside the gene matches: 5. The CDR3 DNA reads TGTGCCAGCTCAGCGACTAGCGGGAGGGCCGACATTCAGTACTTC. It is translated as CASSATSGRADIQYF.